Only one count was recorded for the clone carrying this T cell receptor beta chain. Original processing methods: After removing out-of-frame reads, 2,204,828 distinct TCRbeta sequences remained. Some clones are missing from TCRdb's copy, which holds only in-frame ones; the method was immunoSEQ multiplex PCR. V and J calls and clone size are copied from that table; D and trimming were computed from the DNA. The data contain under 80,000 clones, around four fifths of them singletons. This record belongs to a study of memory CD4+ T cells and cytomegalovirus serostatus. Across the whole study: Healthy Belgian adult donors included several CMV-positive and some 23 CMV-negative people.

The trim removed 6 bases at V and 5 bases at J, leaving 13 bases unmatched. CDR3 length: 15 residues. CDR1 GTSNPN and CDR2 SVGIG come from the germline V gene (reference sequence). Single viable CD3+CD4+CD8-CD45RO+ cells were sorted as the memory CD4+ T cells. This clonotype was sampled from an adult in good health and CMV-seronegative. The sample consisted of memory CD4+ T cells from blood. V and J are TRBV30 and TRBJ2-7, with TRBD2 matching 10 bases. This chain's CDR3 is CACLLAGVPLNEQYF. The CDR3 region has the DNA TGTGCCTGCCTGCTAGCGGGAGTCCCTTTGAACGAGCAGTACTTC.